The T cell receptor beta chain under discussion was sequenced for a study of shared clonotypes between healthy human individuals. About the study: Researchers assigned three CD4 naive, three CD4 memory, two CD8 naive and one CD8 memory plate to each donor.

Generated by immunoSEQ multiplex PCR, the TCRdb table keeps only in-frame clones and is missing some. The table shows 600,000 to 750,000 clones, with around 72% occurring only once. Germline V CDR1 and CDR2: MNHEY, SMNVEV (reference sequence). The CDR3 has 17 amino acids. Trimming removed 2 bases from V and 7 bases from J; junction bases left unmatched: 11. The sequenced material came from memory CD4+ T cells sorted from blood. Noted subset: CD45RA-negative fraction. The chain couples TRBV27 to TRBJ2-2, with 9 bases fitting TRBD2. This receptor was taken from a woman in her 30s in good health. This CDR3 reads CASSLRPIAGEHGELFF. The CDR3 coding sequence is TGTGCCAGCAGTTTACGTCCCATAGCGGGAGAGCACGGGGAGCTGTTTTTT.